The text below deals with one T cell receptor beta chain. Its target is not known. This specimen belongs to a study of STAT5B mutations in CD4+ large granular lymphocyte leukemia. About the research overall: The CDR3 'QG' motif was associated with a particular HLA allele among healthy donors. Whole-study results and caveats: Without putative leukemic clones, patient CD4-sorted repertoires remained more clonal than healthy CD4+ repertoires. Approximately 25% of private leukemic clonotypes occurred rarely in other patients' non-leukemic repertoires.

Measured with immunoSEQ multiplex PCR; TCRdb has only the in-frame clones, and not every one. The sample shows 30,000 to 35,000 clones, less than 80% of them seen only once. Control samples were healthy donors' buffy coats. Input material: CD4+ T cells from blood buffy coats. The sequence was obtained from a human donor in good health.

CDR3 nucleotide sequence: TGTGCCAGCAGCTCGACAGGGGGCTACTACGAGCAGTACTTC. Protein sequence: CASSSTGGYYEQYF. V gene TRBV7-2 combines with J gene TRBJ2-7; 10 bases match TRBD1. This CDR3 comprises 14 residues. V dropped 4 bases and J dropped 3; count of bases not matched to a gene: 3. Per the germline V gene, CDR1 is SGHTA and CDR2 is FQGNSA.